These T cell receptor beta chains were read from a single sample in a study of blood T cell repertoires in COVID-19. Here immunoSEQ multiplex PCR was the method, and the copy in TCRdb shows in-frame clones only, minus some. The table lists 110,000 to 150,000 clones, approximately 87% of them singletons. Sample: peripheral blood. The receptor set was obtained from a woman between 40 and 55 years old with acute or convalescent COVID-19. CDR3s include the opening cysteine and the closing phenylalanine or tryptophan.

>TRBV7-2|TRBJ1-1
CASSWGTGTEAFF
>TRBV7-3|TRBJ2-6
CASSLSGGAGANVLTF
>TRBV7-9|TRBJ2-3
CASSLSVDTQYF
>TRBV7-9|TRBJ1-5
CASSPSGQGDNQPQHF
>TRBV5-1|TRBJ2-2
CASSLAPVAGEVPTNTGELFF
>TRBV2|TRBJ1-5
CASSDRTGGLQPQHF
>TRBV10-3|TRBJ1-5
CAIKGGLGQPQHF
>TRBV4-3|TRBJ1-2
CASSQAAGGSYGYTF
>TRBV12-3/TRBV12-4|TRBJ1-2
CAINQGEGYGYTF
>TRBV6-2/TRBV6-3|TRBJ2-1
CASSYVRGGSYNEQFF
>TRBV18|TRBJ1-2
CASSPKEYGYTF
>TRBV27|TRBJ2-3
CASSLFGQGRRATQYF
>TRBV27|TRBJ1-6
CASSLGTDVYNSPLHF
>TRBV12-3/TRBV12-4|TRBJ1-2
CASRPGQGNGYTF
>TRBV5-1|TRBJ2-2
CASSSKGANTGELFF
>TRBV5-4|TRBJ2-2
CASSSWTARTGELFF
>TRBV30|TRBJ2-7
CAWADNSYEQYF
>TRBV11-2|TRBJ1-3
CASSLKQTGISGNTIYF
>TRBV5-1|TRBJ2-7
CASRGTSSSYEQYF
>TRBV7-7|TRBJ1-1
CASSREVNTEAFF
>TRBV3-1/TRBV3-2|TRBJ1-2
CASSPGTGVQTGYTF
>TRBV9|TRBJ2-5
CASSVGGGFDKTQYF
>TRBV27|TRBJ2-1
CASTPGGLYNEQFF
>TRBV19|TRBJ2-3
CASRPPSGLAGVKDTQYF
>TRBV28|TRBJ1-6
CASSPFSGYGSSPLHF
>TRBV4-3|TRBJ2-7
CASSRGRGAGSYEQYF
>TRBV5-1|TRBJ2-3
CASSLQLASKADTQYF
>TRBV4-3|TRBJ1-2
CASSQGGQGSYTF
>TRBV14|TRBJ1-5
CASSQDRNYSNQPQHF
>TRBV2|TRBJ2-1
CASSESASGGFGSYNEQFF
>TRBV7-3|TRBJ2-5
CASSLTTGTAQETQYF
>TRBV7-2|TRBJ2-7
CASSYERFSYEQYF
>TRBV30|TRBJ2-2
CAWSYPTRSGELFF